This T cell receptor (beta chain) was recorded in a study of blood T cell repertoires in COVID-19. About the study: Acute-phase and convalescent COVID-19 samples originated in the United States, Italy and Spain. Nucleic acid was either cDNA or gDNA, and it came from T cells, B-cell-depleted T cells, or PBMCs.

Authors' analysis steps: Estimated nucleated cell counts came from reference gene primer amplification. Clones were read by immunoSEQ multiplex PCR, and TCRdb kept only the in-frame ones, dropping some. D and trimming were read from the DNA, whereas the V and J calls and clone size are those reported in that table. The repertoire holds some 230,000 clones, with 75% to 85% as singletons. The V gene's germline CDR1 is SGHTA and CDR2 FQGNSA. This CDR3 has 14 amino acids. With 1 base removed from V and 6 bases from J, the gap between germline ends came to 10 bases. The sequence was obtained from a woman between 50 and 59 years old with acute or convalescent COVID-19. The V call is TRBV7-2, the J call TRBJ2-4; maybe TRBD2 (6 bases). The sequencing sample was made of peripheral blood. DNA of the CDR3: TGTGCCAGCAGCTTAGAACCGGAGGGAAACATTCAGTACTTC. The encoded protein is CASSLEPEGNIQYF.